One sample yielded the 26 T cell receptor beta chains listed below, sequenced in a study of T cell responses to AZD1222 COVID-19 vaccine. This table comes from immunoSEQ multiplex PCR, and its TCRdb copy is limited to in-frame clones, with some not included. The sample shows about 85,000 clones, around 85% of them seen only once. Specimen: peripheral blood, collected 28 days after the second AZD1222 dose. Receptors originate from an adult who received the AZD1222 COVID-19 vaccine.

This clone was picked up one time. This chain uses TRBV5-1 with TRBJ2-1, with D unclear. Germline loops: CDR1 SGHRS, CDR2 YFSETQ. This CDR3 is 15 amino acids long. V shed 0 bases and J shed 4 bases, with 11 bases lying between them. CDR3 nucleotide sequence: TGCGCCAGCAGCTTGGACGGCAGGCCTTACAATGAGCAGTTCTTC. Amino acid sequence: CASSLDGRPYNEQFF.

This clone counts as medium-sized (0.01 to 0.1%). The chain has TRBV19 and TRBJ2-7; D may be TRBD2 (7 bases). Germline CDR1 LNHDA, CDR2 SQIVND (reference sequence). CDR3 length equals 11 residues. The germline V and J ends were trimmed by 3 bases and 10 bases, with 10 bases remaining between them. CDR3 in DNA: TGTGCCAGTAGTATTGGGGGGGCCCAGTACTTC. It encodes CASSIGGAQYF.

The chain joins TRBV18 to TRBJ1-2; D not resolved. The CDR3 totals 15 residues. Between the trimmed V and J ends, which lost 6 bases and 0 bases, there was a span of 14 bases. Germline-derived CDR1 and CDR2 are KGHSH and LQKENI. CDR3: CASSPVPGANYGYTF. The DNA of the CDR3 is TGTGCCAGCTCCCCCGTCCCGGGAGCTAACTATGGCTACACCTTC.

This clone was seen only a few times. This sequence joins TRBV11-2 and TRBJ1-6, with D possibly TRBD1 on 5 matching bases. This CDR3 is built from 13 residues. Per the germline V gene, CDR1 is SGHAT and CDR2 is FQNNGV. With 7 bases removed from V and 8 bases from J, the gap between germline ends came to 12 bases. For the CDR3, the DNA is TGTGCCAGCAATAAAGCGGGGGATTCACCCCTCCACTTT. Encoded protein: CASNKAGDSPLHF.

This sequence joins TRBV20-1 and TRBJ2-7, with D possibly being TRBD1 (5 bases). The CDR3 has 11 residues. Germline V gene lookup returns CDR1 DFQATT and CDR2 SNEGSKA (reference sequence). V gave up 1 base and J gave up 6 bases, with 7 bases separating them. The CDR3: CSARGGFEQYF. CDR3 sequence (DNA): TGCAGTGCTAGAGGGGGCTTCGAGCAGTACTTC.

J is TRBJ2-3 and V is TRBV5-4, with 10 bases that match TRBD2. The trim removed 1 base at V and 2 bases at J, leaving 4 bases unmatched. Germline CDR1 reads SGHNT; CDR2 reads YYREEE (reference sequence). The CDR3 sequence is 16 residues long. The CDR3 loop is CASSLTSGAFTDTQYF. Here the CDR3 DNA reads TGTGCCAGCAGCTTGACTAGCGGGGCCTTCACAGATACGCAGTATTTT.

This chain uses TRBV24-1 with TRBJ2-5; D is undetermined. With 5 bases removed from V and 2 bases from J, the gap between germline ends came to 20 bases. Germline V gene lookup returns CDR1 KGHDR and CDR2 SFDVKD. CDR3 length: 17 residues. CDR3 in amino acids: CATSALADGQLQETQYF. The CDR3 DNA is TGTGCCACCAGTGCCCTTGCGGACGGTCAACTTCAAGAGACCCAGTACTTC.

This chain joins TRBV6-2 or TRBV6-3 and TRBJ1-6; 9 bases align to TRBD1. The CDR3 is 16 amino acids. Germline CDR1 MNHEY, CDR2 SVGEGT. V lost 6 bases, J lost 7 bases, and 10 bases stayed unmatched. The CDR3 nucleotides are TGTGCCAGCAGCAGGACAGGGGTTTTCTCCAATTCACCCCTCCACTTT. Translating it yields CASSRTGVFSNSPLHF.

This chain uses TRBV30 with TRBJ1-2; D gene unclear. V lost 0 bases to trimming and J lost 0 bases, with 14 bases between them. This CDR3 is 16 amino acids long. Per the germline V gene, CDR1 is GTSNPN and CDR2 is SVGIG (reference sequence). The CDR3 region is CAWSVVGKNANYGYTF. The CDR3 DNA reads TGTGCCTGGAGTGTGGTCGGGAAGAATGCTAACTATGGCTACACCTTC.

V gene TRBV3-1 (or the pseudogene TRBV3-2) combines with J gene TRBJ1-2, with D possibly being TRBD1 (5 bases). Germline V lookup: CDR1 LGHDT, CDR2 YNNKEL (reference sequence). This CDR3 has 12 amino acids. The V end lost 3 bases, the J end lost 3 bases, and 5 bases lay between the germline ends. The CDR3, as DNA: TGTGCCAGCAGCCAGGGGGACTATGGCTACACCTTC. Protein product: CASSQGDYGYTF.

The V call is TRBV5-1, the J call TRBJ2-3, with D uncertain. The V and J ends lost 2 bases and 2 bases respectively, with 12 bases between them. CDR3 length: 15 amino acids. Germline lookup yields CDR1 SGHRS and CDR2 YFSETQ. The CDR3 is CASSFLQTITDTQYF. CDR3 DNA: TGCGCCAGCAGCTTCTTACAGACCATCACAGATACGCAGTATTTT.

V is TRBV7-2 and J is TRBJ1-1, with unresolved D. The CDR3 consists of 17 residues. Trimming removed 5 bases from V and 1 base from J, with 20 bases in between. Germline lookup yields CDR1 SGHTA and CDR2 FQGNSA. CDR3: CASSPRVLGFGNTEAFF. DNA for the CDR3: TGTGCCAGCAGCCCAAGGGTATTAGGGTTCGGGAACACTGAAGCTTTCTTT.

This rearrangement joins TRBV18 to TRBJ2-2, with 10 bases lining up with TRBD2. V lost 0 bases, J lost 7 bases, and 5 bases stayed unmatched. Per germline, CDR1 KGHSH and CDR2 LQKENI. The CDR3 is 16 amino acids. CDR3 loop: CASSPPSGRAYGELFF. The CDR3 DNA is TGTGCCAGCTCACCACCGAGCGGGAGGGCCTACGGGGAGCTGTTTTTT.

This chain connects TRBV29-1 to TRBJ2-7, with TRBD2 identical over 9 bases. The trim removed 6 bases at V and 7 bases at J, leaving 16 bases unmatched. Germline CDR1 is SQVTM and CDR2 is ANQGSEA. This CDR3 comprises 15 residues. As DNA, the CDR3 is TGCAGCGTAACCACACACGCGGGGGGGCCTGGGGAGCAGTACTTC. This sequence encodes CSVTTHAGGPGEQYF.

V and J are TRBV12-5 and TRBJ1-2; D is unclear. The CDR3 extends over 16 amino acids. V lost 0 bases and J lost 2, with 13 bases in between. Germline-derived CDR1 and CDR2 are LGHNT and FRNRAP. The CDR3, as DNA: TGTGCTAGTGGTTTGGTAGTGACTCCCAGAAACTATGGCTACACCTTC. Its translation: CASGLVVTPRNYGYTF.

The genes are TRBV6-4 and TRBJ1-6, with a weak D call TRBD1 (6 bases). Germline V CDR1 and CDR2: MRHNA, SNTAGT. The CDR3 contains 14 residues. Deletions cut 6 bases from V and 8 bases from J, with 14 bases between. CDR3: CASRASRGDSPLHF. The CDR3 DNA follows: TGTGCCAGCAGGGCCTCCAGGGGAGATTCACCCCTCCACTTT.

The chain recombines TRBV5-1 with TRBJ1-1; no firm D call. The CDR3 sequence is 13 residues long. Per germline, CDR1 SGHRS and CDR2 YFSETQ. The V end lost 5 bases, the J end lost 0 bases, and 8 bases lay between the germline ends. The CDR3 bases are TGCGCCAGCAGGAATCTTATGAACACTGAAGCTTTCTTT. Translated: CASRNLMNTEAFF.

The chain is built from TRBV5-6 and TRBJ2-7, with 7 bases lining up with TRBD1. Losses at the gene ends were 5 bases for V and 1 base for J; bases not matched to a gene: 15. CDR3 length: 17 residues. In germline, CDR1 is SGHDT, CDR2 YYEEEE. CDR3 in amino acids: CASRGLQGTSSSYEQYF. The DNA for the CDR3 is TGTGCCAGCAGGGGCTTACAGGGGACCTCGAGTTCCTACGAGCAGTACTTC.

This rearrangement joins TRBV5-1 to TRBJ2-2; TRBD2 agrees at 15 bases. Germline loops: CDR1 SGHRS, CDR2 YFSETQ. V trimming: 2 bases; J trimming: 0 bases; junction bases outside the gene matches: 8. The CDR3 consists of 20 residues. CDR3 loop: CASSFRTSGGATTNTGELFF. CDR3 DNA sequence: TGCGCCAGCAGCTTTAGGACTAGCGGGGGGGCAACCACGAACACCGGGGAGCTGTTTTTT.

The J gene is TRBJ2-1, the V gene TRBV9, with TRBD1 as a possible D gene (6 bases). This CDR3 has 13 residues. Germline CDR1 reads SGDLS; CDR2 reads YYNGEE. Trimming shortened V by 6 bases and J by 3 bases, and 10 bases separated the two germline ends. The CDR3 here is CASNTGLYNEQFF. Written as DNA, the CDR3 is TGTGCCAGCAATACAGGGCTCTACAATGAGCAGTTCTTC. Full variable domain (missing parts from reference TRBV9 and TRBJ2-1): DSGVTQTPKHLITATGQRVTLRCSPRSGDLSVYWYQQSLDQGLQFLIQYYNGEERAKGNILERFSAQQFPDLHSELNLSSLELGDSALYFCASNTGLYNEQFFGPGTRLTVL.

J is TRBJ2-1 and V is TRBV28; D might be TRBD1 (5 bases). The CDR3 length is 14 residues. V dropped 6 bases and J dropped 2 bases, with 11 bases sitting between them. Germline CDR1 reads MDHEN; CDR2 reads SYDVKM. The CDR3 protein is CASRHRITYNEQFF. CDR3 DNA sequence: TGTGCCAGCAGGCACAGGATCACCTACAATGAGCAGTTCTTC.

The chain recombines TRBV7-8 with TRBJ1-3; 9 nucleotides align to TRBD1. CDR3 size: 14 residues. V was pared by 5 bases and J by 11 bases, with 10 bases of the junction left unmatched. Germline V lookup: CDR1 SGHVS, CDR2 FQNEAQ. CDR3 in amino acids: CASSAGTGSRAIYF. CDR3 nucleotide sequence: TGTGCCAGCAGCGCCGGGACAGGGTCTCGCGCCATATATTTT.

The J gene is TRBJ1-1, the V gene TRBV5-1; D is unclear. V dropped 0 bases and J dropped 7 bases, with 7 bases sitting between them. This CDR3 is 12 amino acids long. In germline, CDR1 is SGHRS, CDR2 YFSETQ. Written as DNA, the CDR3 is TGCGCCAGCAGCTTGGTGCCGGGTGAAGCTTTCTTT. Residues: CASSLVPGEAFF.

The CDR3 DNA sequence: TGTGCCAGCAGCCCTCTCGGGGGGTCCTACGAGCAGTACTTC. Amino acids: CASSPLGGSYEQYF. The chain joins TRBV5-4 to TRBJ2-7; 7 bases map to TRBD2. Germline assignment: CDR1 SGHNT and CDR2 YYREEE (reference sequence). V was clipped by 4 bases and J by 1 base; unmatched bases: 5. CDR3 length: 14 residues.

The table lists this clone with a count of one. The chain couples TRBV10-3 to TRBJ2-7; a weak D match, TRBD2 (5 bases). The germline V gene has CDR1 ENHRY and CDR2 SYGVKD. This CDR3 is built from 12 residues. Trimming pared 5 bases from V and 2 bases from J, leaving 7 bases between. The CDR3 region is CAISPGAYEQYF. The DNA of the CDR3 is TGTGCCATCAGTCCCGGGGCCTACGAGCAGTACTTC.

The DNA for the CDR3 is TGCAGCGTTGAAGATCCCAGCGGGAGTTTCTACGAGCAGTACTTC. The encoded protein is CSVEDPSGSFYEQYF. The chain combines TRBV29-1 with TRBJ2-7, with TRBD2 identical over 8 bases. The length of the CDR3 is 15 residues. The V gene end was trimmed by 0 bases and the J gene end by 3 bases; junction bases not matched to a gene: 7. Germline V lookup: CDR1 SQVTM, CDR2 ANQGSEA.